The 13 T cell receptor beta chains below come from one sample, sequenced in a study of control samples from healthy donors and cancer patients. Profiled with immunoSEQ multiplex PCR; TCRdb holds only in-frame clones, not every one. The data show around 80,000 clones, roughly 84% seen once. The sequencing input was blood. The receptors were sampled from a woman between 45 and 60 years old in good health.

CDR3 nucleotides: TGTGCCAGCAGCAAAGCGGGACAGGGTTTATATGGCTACACCTTC. Translated: CASSKAGQGLYGYTF. This sequence joins TRBV21-1 and TRBJ1-2; the table calls TRBD1, which could not be checked here. TRBV21-1 is noted as a pseudogene. This CDR3 contains 15 residues.

The genes are TRBV5-1 and TRBJ1-2; no clear D gene. The germline V gene encodes CDR1 SGHRS and CDR2 YFSETQ. Trimming shortened V by 4 bases and J by 5 bases, and 15 bases separated the two germline ends. This CDR3 comprises 14 residues. The CDR3 region has the DNA TGCGCCAGCAGCCCGGAAGGACGGACTTATGGCTACACCTTC. Residues: CASSPEGRTYGYTF.

This clone was seen once. V is TRBV7-7 and J is TRBJ2-1; 11 bases align to TRBD2. V shed 6 bases, J shed 7 bases, and the junction held 5 bases outside the gene matches. The CDR3 length is 14 residues. The germline CDR1 and CDR2 sequences are SSHAT and FNYEAQ (reference sequence). This CDR3 reads CASRPLAGGNEQFF. The CDR3 bases are TGTGCCAGCAGACCTCTAGCGGGGGGAAATGAGCAGTTCTTC.

This CDR3 reads CASSRERGDEQYF. The DNA of the CDR3 is TGTGCCAGCAGCCGCGAAAGGGGAGACGAGCAGTACTTC. The rearrangement joins TRBV11-3 to TRBJ2-7, with D possibly called TRBD1 or TRBD2 (5 bases each). The V gene lost 5 bases and the J gene lost 5 bases, with 13 bases spanning the gap. The CDR3 length is 13 residues. From germline, CDR1 is SGHNT and CDR2 YENEEA. The variable domain in full, with the rest retrieved from reference TRBV11-3 and TRBJ2-7, is EAGVVQSPRYKIIEKKQPVAFWCNPISGHNTLYWYLQNLGQGPELLIRYENEEAVDDSQLPKDRFSAERLKGVDSTLKIQPAELGDSAVYLCASSRERGDEQYFGPGTRLTVT.

The CDR3 loop is CASSAAGGYNEQFF. For the CDR3, the DNA is TGTGCCAGCAGTGCAGCGGGGGGCTACAATGAGCAGTTCTTC. This chain uses TRBV6-1 with TRBJ2-1, with 9 bases lining up with TRBD2. V shed 4 bases and J 3 bases; nucleotides not matched to a gene: 1. CDR1 and CDR2 from the germline V gene are MNHNS and SASEGT. The CDR3 is 14 amino acids.

J is TRBJ2-7 and V is TRBV3-1 (or the pseudogene TRBV3-2); perhaps D is TRBD1 or TRBD2 (5 bases each). Germline V CDR1 and CDR2: LGHDT, YNNKEL (reference sequence). Trimming left V 3 bases short and J 7 bases short, with 16 bases between. This CDR3 comprises 14 residues. In DNA form, the CDR3 reads TGTGCCAGCAGCCAGGCCGGGATGAAGGGGGAGCAGTACTTC. Translating it yields CASSQAGMKGEQYF.

V and J are TRBV11-2 and TRBJ2-1, with TRBD2 matching 11 bases. J lost 3 bases, V lost 5 bases, and 3 bases had no gene match. There are 15 residues in the CDR3. The V gene's germline CDR1 is SGHAT and CDR2 FQNNGV. CDR3 in DNA: TGTGCCAGCAGCCGGCTAGCGGGGGGCTACAATGAGCAGTTCTTC. Protein: CASSRLAGGYNEQFF.

V usage is TRBV7-9 and J usage is TRBJ1-5, with TRBD1 identical over 11 bases. Germline V lookup: CDR1 SEHNR, CDR2 FQNEAQ (reference sequence). Losses at the gene ends were 2 bases for V and 7 bases for J; bases not matched to a gene: 10. This CDR3 is 17 amino acids long. The CDR3, as DNA: TGTGCCAGCAGCTTACACTCCGGACAGGGGGCAAAACAGCCCCAGCATTTT. Encoded protein: CASSLHSGQGAKQPQHF.

CDR3 coding DNA: TGTGCCAGCAGCCCCCCACTGGGACAGGGTTGGGAACGCACTGAAGCTTTCTTT. Protein product: CASSPPLGQGWERTEAFF. The J gene is TRBJ1-1, the V gene TRBV5-6; TRBD1 matches 9 bases. Germline CDR1 SGHDT, CDR2 YYEEEE. The length of the CDR3 is 18 residues. V lost 4 bases, J lost 4 bases, and 17 bases stayed unmatched.

CDR3 residues: CASSLARGTNRANTIYF. The CDR3 DNA sequence: TGTGCCAGCAGCTTAGCGCGGGGGACAAACCGAGCAAACACCATATATTTT. This chain joins TRBV7-2 and TRBJ1-3, with TRBD1 as a possible D gene (6 bases). This CDR3 region has 17 residues. Germline V gene lookup returns CDR1 SGHTA and CDR2 FQGNSA. The germline V and J ends were trimmed by 0 bases and 6 bases, with 18 bases remaining between them.

V usage is TRBV11-3 and J usage is TRBJ2-1; D unclear. The CDR3 consists of 12 residues. Trimming left V 4 bases short and J 6 bases short, with 7 bases between. Germline V gene data show CDR1 as SGHNT and CDR2 as YENEEA. In nucleotides, the CDR3 is TGTGCCAGCAGCTCCCTTTCCAATGAGCAGTTCTTC. Protein: CASSSLSNEQFF.

The rearrangement uses TRBV9 and TRBJ1-1; 7 bases agree with TRBD1. CDR3 length equals 15 residues. J was trimmed by 3 bases and V by 5 bases; bases with no gene match: 10. In germline, CDR1 is SGDLS, CDR2 YYNGEE. The CDR3 DNA reads TGTGCCAGCAGTGCACAGGGGATCAGGGACACTGAAGCTTTCTTT. Translated: CASSAQGIRDTEAFF.

The rearrangement links TRBV7-9 to TRBJ2-3; TRBD1 might be the D (5 bases). Germline V gene data show CDR1 as SEHNR and CDR2 as FQNEAQ (reference sequence). This CDR3 region has 14 residues. V lost 4 bases and J lost 3, with 11 bases in between. CDR3 in amino acids: CASSSRVGTDTQYF. CDR3 DNA sequence: TGTGCCAGCAGCTCCAGGGTTGGGACAGATACGCAGTATTTT.